This T cell receptor (beta chain) came from a study of T cell responses to AZD1222 COVID-19 vaccine. Measured with immunoSEQ multiplex PCR; TCRdb has only the in-frame clones, and not every one. Altogether about 150,000 clones are present, about 90% being singletons, with the ten largest covering 1.9%. Study findings and constraints: Regions 160-218 and 743-854 held dominance among vaccine-associated CD4 TCRs, which spanned spike. Seropositivity was recorded at baseline in only a handful of AZD1222 recipients. Donors, mostly white British, included more females; clonal diversity was possibly underestimated.

The CDR3 extends over 14 amino acids. V was trimmed by 1 base and J by 1 base, leaving 7 bases between them. The germline V gene encodes CDR1 SGHVS and CDR2 FQNEAQ. This clone was counted a single time. Its antigen is still unknown. The starting material was peripheral blood, obtained on day 0 of AZD1222 vaccination. The clonotype originates from an adult in good health. The chain recombines TRBV7-8 with TRBJ1-1, with D unclear. CDR3: CASSLVAGNTEAFF. As DNA, the CDR3 is TGTGCCAGCAGCTTAGTAGCGGGGAACACTGAAGCTTTCTTT.